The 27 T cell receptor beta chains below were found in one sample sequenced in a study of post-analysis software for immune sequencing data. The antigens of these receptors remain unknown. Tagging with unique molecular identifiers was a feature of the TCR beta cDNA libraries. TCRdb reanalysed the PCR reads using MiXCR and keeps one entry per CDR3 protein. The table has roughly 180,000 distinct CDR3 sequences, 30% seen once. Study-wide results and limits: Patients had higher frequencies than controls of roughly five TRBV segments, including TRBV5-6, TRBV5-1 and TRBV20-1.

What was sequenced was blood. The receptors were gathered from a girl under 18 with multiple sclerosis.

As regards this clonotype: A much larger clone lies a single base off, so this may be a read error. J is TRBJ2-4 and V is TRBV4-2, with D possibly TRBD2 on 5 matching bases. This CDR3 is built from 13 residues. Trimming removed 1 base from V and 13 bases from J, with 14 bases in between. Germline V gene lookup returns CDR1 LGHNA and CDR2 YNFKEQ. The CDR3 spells CASSQVKDGEQYF. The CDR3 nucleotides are TGTGCCAGCAGCCAAGTTAAAGACGGGGAGCAGTACTTC.

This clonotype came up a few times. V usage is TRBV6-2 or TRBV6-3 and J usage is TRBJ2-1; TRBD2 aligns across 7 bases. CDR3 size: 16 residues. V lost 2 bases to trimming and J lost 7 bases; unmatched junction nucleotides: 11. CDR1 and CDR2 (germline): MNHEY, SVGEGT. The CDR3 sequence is CASSYPWEGTANEQFF. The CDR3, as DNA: TGTGCCAGCAGTTACCCGTGGGAGGGAACGGCTAATGAGCAGTTCTTC.

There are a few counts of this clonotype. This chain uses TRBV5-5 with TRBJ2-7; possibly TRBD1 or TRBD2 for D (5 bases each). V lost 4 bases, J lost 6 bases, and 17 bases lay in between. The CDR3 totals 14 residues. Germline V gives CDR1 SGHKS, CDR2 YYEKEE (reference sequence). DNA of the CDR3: TGTGCCAGCAGCCCCGGGACGGACCTCCTCGAGCAGTACTTC. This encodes CASSPGTDLLEQYF.

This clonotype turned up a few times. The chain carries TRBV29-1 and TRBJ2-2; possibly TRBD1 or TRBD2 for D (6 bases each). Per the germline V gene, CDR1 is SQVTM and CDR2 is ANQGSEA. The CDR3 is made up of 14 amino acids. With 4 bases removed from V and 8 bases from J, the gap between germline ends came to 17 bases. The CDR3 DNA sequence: TGCAGCGTTGGTGGGGGGCGCGGTTCTGGGGAGCTGTTTTTT. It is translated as CSVGGGRGSGELFF.

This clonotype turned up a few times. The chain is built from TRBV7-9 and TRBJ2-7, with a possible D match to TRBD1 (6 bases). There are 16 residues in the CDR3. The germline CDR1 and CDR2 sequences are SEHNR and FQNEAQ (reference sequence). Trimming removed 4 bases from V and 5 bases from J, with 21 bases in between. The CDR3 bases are TGTGCCAGCAGCTCCGGGGTTCCTATAACAGGGAACGAGCAGTACTTC. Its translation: CASSSGVPITGNEQYF.

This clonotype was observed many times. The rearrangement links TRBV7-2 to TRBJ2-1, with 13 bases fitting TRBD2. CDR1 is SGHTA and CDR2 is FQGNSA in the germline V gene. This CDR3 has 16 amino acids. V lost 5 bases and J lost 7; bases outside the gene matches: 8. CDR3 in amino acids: CASSDTGLAGENEQFF. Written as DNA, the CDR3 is TGTGCCAGCAGCGATACAGGACTAGCGGGAGAGAATGAGCAGTTCTTC. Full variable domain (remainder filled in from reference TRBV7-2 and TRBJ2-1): GAGVSQSPSNKVTEKGKDVELRCDPISGHTALYWYRQSLGQGLEFLIYFQGNSAPDKSGLPSDRFSAERTGGSVSTLTIQRTQQEDSAVYLCASSDTGLAGENEQFFGPGTRLTVL.

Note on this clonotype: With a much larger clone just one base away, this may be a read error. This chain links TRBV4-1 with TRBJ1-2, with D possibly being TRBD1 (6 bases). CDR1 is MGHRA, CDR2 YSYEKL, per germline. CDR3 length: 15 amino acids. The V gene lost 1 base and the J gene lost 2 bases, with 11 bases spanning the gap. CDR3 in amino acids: CASSQVPGQNYGYTF. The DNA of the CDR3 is TGCGCCAGCAGCCAAGTGCCGGGACAAAACTATGGCTACACCTTC.

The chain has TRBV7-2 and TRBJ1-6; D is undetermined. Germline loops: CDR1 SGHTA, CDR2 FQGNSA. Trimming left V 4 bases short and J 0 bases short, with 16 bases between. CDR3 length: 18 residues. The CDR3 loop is CASSSRWNPSSYNSPLHF. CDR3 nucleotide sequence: TGTGCCAGCAGCTCCCGGTGGAACCCGAGCTCCTATAATTCACCCCTCCACTTT.

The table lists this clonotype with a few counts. CDR3 sequence (DNA): TGCAGCGTACTGTACGGCGGGAGGGCAACAGATACGCAGTATTTT. This encodes CSVLYGGRATDTQYF. The chain has TRBV29-1 and TRBJ2-3; 9 bases map to TRBD2. The V and J ends lost 6 bases and 3 bases, in that order; junction bases with no gene match: 10. This CDR3 has 15 residues. The germline CDR1 and CDR2 sequences are SQVTM and ANQGSEA.

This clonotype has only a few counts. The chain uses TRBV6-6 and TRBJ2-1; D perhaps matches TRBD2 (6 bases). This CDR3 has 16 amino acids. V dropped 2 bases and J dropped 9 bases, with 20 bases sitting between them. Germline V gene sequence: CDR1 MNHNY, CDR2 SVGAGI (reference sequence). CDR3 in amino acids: CASSYPAGFPEGEQFF. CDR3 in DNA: TGTGCCAGCAGTTACCCGGCGGGGTTCCCGGAGGGTGAGCAGTTCTTC.

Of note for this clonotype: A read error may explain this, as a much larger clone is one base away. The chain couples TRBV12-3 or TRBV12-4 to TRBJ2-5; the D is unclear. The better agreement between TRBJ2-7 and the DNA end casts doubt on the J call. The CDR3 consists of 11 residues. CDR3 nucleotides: TGTGCCAGCAGCCAGTTGGGCGAGCAGTACTTC. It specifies CASSQLGEQYF.

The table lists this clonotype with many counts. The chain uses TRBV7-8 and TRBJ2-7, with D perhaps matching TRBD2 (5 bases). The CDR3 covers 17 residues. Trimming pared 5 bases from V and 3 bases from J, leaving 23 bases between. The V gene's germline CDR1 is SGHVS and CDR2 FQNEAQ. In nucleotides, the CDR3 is TGTGCCAGCAGCCGTCCGAGGGTGGGGAGCGGAAACTACGAGCAGTACTTC. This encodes CASSRPRVGSGNYEQYF. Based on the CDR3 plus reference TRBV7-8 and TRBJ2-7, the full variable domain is GAGVSQSPRYKVAKRGQDVALRCDPISGHVSLFWYQQALGQGPEFLTYFQNEAQLDKSGLPSDRFFAERPEGSVSTLKIQRTQQEDSAVYLCASSRPRVGSGNYEQYFGPGTRLTVT.

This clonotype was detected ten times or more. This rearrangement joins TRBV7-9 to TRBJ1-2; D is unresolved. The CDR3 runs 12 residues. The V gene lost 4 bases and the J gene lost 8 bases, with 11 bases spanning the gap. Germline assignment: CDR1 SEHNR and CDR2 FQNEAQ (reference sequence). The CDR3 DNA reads TGTGCCAGCAGCTCCTCCATGCGAGGCTACACCTTC. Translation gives CASSSSMRGYTF.

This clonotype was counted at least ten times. The CDR3 reads CASSAQGGLSGANVLTF. The CDR3 nucleotides read TGTGCCAGCAGTGCCCAGGGAGGTCTTTCTGGGGCCAACGTCCTGACTTTC. V usage is TRBV6-4 and J usage is TRBJ2-6, with D maybe TRBD2 (6 bases). The V end was cut by 4 bases, the J end by 1 base, with 14 bases between. Germline V gene sequence: CDR1 MRHNA, CDR2 SNTAGT. The CDR3 has 17 amino acids.

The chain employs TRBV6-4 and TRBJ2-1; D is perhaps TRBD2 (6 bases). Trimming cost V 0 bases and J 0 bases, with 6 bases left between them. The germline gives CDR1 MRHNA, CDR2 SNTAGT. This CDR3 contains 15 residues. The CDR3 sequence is CASSDSSGSYNEQFF. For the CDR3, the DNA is TGTGCCAGCAGTGACTCTAGCGGCTCCTACAATGAGCAGTTCTTC.

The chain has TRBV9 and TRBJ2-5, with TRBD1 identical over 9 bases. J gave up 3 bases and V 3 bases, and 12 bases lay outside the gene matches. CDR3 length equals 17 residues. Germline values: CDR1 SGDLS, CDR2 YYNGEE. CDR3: CASSGSSGTGWEETQYF. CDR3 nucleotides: TGTGCCAGCAGCGGATCAAGTGGGACAGGGTGGGAAGAGACCCAGTACTTC.

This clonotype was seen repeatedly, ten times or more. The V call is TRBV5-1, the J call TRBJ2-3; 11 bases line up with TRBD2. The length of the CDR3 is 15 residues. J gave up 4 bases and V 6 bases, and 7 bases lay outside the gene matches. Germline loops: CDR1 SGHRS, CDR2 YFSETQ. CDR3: CASTALAGAADTQYF. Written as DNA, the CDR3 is TGCGCCAGCACCGCACTAGCGGGAGCGGCAGATACGCAGTATTTT.

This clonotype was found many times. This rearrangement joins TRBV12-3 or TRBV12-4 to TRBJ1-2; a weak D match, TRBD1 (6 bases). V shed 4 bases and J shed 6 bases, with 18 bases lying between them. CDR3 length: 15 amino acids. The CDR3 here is CASSSPATGKDGYTF. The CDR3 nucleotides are TGTGCCAGCAGTTCCCCTGCAACAGGGAAGGATGGCTACACCTTC.

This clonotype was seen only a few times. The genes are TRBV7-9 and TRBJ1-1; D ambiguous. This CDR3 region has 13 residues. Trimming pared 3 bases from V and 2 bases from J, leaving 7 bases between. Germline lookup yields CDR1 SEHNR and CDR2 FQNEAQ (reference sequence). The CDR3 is CASSFGLNTEAFF. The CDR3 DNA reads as TGTGCCAGCAGCTTTGGACTTAACACTGAAGCTTTCTTT.

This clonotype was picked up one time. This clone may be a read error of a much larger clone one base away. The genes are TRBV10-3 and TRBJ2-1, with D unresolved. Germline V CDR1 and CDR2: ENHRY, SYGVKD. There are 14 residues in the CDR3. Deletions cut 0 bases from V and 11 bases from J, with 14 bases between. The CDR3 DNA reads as TGTGCCATCAGTGAGTCCATTGACGCGGATAAGCAGTTCTTC. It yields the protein CAISESIDADKQFF.

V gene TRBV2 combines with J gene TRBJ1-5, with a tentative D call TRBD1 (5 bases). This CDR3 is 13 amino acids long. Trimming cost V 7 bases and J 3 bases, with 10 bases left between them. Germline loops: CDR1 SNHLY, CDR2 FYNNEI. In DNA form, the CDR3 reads TGTGCCAGCATGGGGGAGAACAATCAGCCCCAGCATTTT. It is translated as CASMGENNQPQHF.

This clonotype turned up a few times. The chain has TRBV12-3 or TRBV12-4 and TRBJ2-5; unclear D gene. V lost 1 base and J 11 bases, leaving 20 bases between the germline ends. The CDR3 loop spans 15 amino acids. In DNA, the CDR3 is TGTGCCAGCAGTTTAGGGTACAGCAGACACAATGAGCAGTACTTC. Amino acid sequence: CASSLGYSRHNEQYF.

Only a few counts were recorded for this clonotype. CDR3 bases: TGTGCCAGCACCAGCCTTCGGACTAGCGTCCCCTACGAGCAGTACTTC. As protein: CASTSLRTSVPYEQYF. V and J are TRBV6-5 and TRBJ2-7; 9 positions match TRBD2. The CDR3 consists of 16 residues. The V gene's germline CDR1 is MNHEY and CDR2 SVGAGI. The junction had 12 bases not matched to a gene; V was cut back by 7 bases and J by 2 bases.

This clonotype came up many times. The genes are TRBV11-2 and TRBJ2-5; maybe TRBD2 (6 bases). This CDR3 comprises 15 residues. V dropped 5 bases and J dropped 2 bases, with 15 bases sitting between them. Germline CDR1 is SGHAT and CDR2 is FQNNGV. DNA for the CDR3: TGTGCCAGCAGCCAACTAACGGGACTTCAAGAGACCCAGTACTTC. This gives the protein CASSQLTGLQETQYF.

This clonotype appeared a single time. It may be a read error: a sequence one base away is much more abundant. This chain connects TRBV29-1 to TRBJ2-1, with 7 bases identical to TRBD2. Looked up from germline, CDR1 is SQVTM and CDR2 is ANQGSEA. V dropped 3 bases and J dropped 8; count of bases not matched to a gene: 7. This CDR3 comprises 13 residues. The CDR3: CSVDSGSDDEQFF. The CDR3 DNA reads TGCAGCGTTGATAGCGGGTCCGACGATGAGCAGTTCTTC.

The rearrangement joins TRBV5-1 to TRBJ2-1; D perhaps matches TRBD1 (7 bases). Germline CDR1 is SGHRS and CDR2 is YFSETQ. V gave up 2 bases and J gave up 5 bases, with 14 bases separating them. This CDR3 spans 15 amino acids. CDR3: CASSLVQGRNNEQFF. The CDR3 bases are TGCGCCAGCAGCTTAGTACAGGGGAGGAACAATGAGCAGTTCTTC.

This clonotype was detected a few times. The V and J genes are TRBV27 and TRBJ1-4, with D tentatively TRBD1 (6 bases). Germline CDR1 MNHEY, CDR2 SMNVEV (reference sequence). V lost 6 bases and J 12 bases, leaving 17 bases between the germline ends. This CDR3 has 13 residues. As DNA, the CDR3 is TGTGCCAGCAGCCGGGACAATTTGGCGGAACTGTTTTTT. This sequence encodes CASSRDNLAELFF.